The 7 T cell receptor beta chains listed next were all sequenced from one sample in a study of beta chain features in type 1 diabetes. All of the isolated RNA was reverse transcribed, so expressed TCRB transcripts were sequenced. The assay was immunoSEQ multiplex PCR, and TCRdb's table has in-frame clones only and misses some. The table includes about 160,000 clones, about 7.3% detected once. Sequenced sample: central memory CD4+ T cells from blood. The receptors stem from a man aged 18 to 29 in good health.

This chain connects TRBV7-3 to TRBJ2-2; D may be TRBD2 (6 bases). The CDR3 consists of 15 residues. V shed 8 bases and J shed 3 bases, with 16 bases lying between them. In germline, CDR1 is SGHTA, CDR2 FQGTGA. The CDR3 nucleotides read TGTGCCAGCGGATCTTCGACTAGGCACACCGGGGAGCTGTTTTTT. This encodes CASGSSTRHTGELFF.

In its sample, this clone was seen a few times. The germline gene is not matched at one end of the junction; a read error may be the cause. The gene calls are TRBV7-7 and TRBJ2-1; 9 nucleotides line up with TRBD2. The CDR3 sequence is 16 residues long. Germline V gives CDR1 SSHAT, CDR2 FNYEAQ (reference sequence). CDR3 in DNA: TGTGCTAGCAGCCCCCGGGAAGCGGGAGGACCGGGTGAGCAGTTCTTC. Translating it yields CASSPREAGGPGEQFF.

The chain employs TRBV7-2 and TRBJ2-2, with 7 nucleotides matching TRBD1. The CDR3 totals 14 residues. Germline V gene lookup returns CDR1 SGHTA and CDR2 FQGNSA. V lost 5 bases to trimming and J lost 6 bases; unmatched junction nucleotides: 6. CDR3 DNA sequence: TGTGCCAGCAGCCGTACAGGGGCGGCCGGGGAGCTGTTTTTT. Protein product: CASSRTGAAGELFF.

This clone was detected only a few times. J is TRBJ2-3 and V is TRBV28, with 8 bases matching TRBD2. The CDR3 contains 13 residues. The germline V gene has CDR1 MDHEN and CDR2 SYDVKM. Unmatched junction bases numbered 4, after V lost 5 bases and J lost 6 bases. The CDR3 region has the DNA TGTGCCAGCAGTCGGGGGGGCGGGGATACGCAGTATTTT. Residues: CASSRGGGDTQYF.

A single count supports this clone. The V and J genes are TRBV10-3 and TRBJ1-2; D is uncertain. This CDR3 has 16 amino acids. The germline V gene has CDR1 ENHRY and CDR2 SYGVKD. The V gene lost 2 bases and the J gene lost 0 bases, with 13 bases spanning the gap. The CDR3 reads CAISEPAGRTNYGYTF. In DNA, the CDR3 is TGTGCCATCAGTGAGCCAGCGGGCAGAACTAACTATGGCTACACCTTC.

The chain joins TRBV7-2 to TRBJ2-2; D gene uncertain. Trimming removed 1 base from V and 6 bases from J, with 12 bases in between. Germline V lookup: CDR1 SGHTA, CDR2 FQGNSA. The CDR3 extends over 15 amino acids. CDR3 DNA sequence: TGTGCCAGCAGCTTAGGTAGCTCGACCCCCGGGGAGCTGTTTTTT. This codes for CASSLGSSTPGELFF.

This clone was detected only a few times. V and J are TRBV13 and TRBJ2-1; weak D call: TRBD2 (5 bases). The CDR3 length is 15 residues. The V end was cut by 3 bases, the J end by 5 bases, with 14 bases between. Germline V CDR1 and CDR2: PRHDT, FYEKMQ (reference sequence). CDR3 amino acids: CASSFWELSNNEQFF. CDR3 in DNA: TGTGCCAGCAGCTTCTGGGAGCTAAGTAACAATGAGCAGTTCTTC.